The sequence of this T cell receptor (beta chain) was determined in a study of beta chain features in type 1 diabetes. Study context: Age, gender, cell numbers and subset yield matched between patients and controls.

Study-wide points: Shorter TCRB CDR3s, moderately but significantly so, were found in Type 1 diabetes patients in all four CD4+ subsets. Insertions at VDJ junctions were less frequent in type 1 diabetes patients. These patients also deleted more nucleotides at the same junctions. Amplification by PCR could prefer shorter templates, with the same effect in patients and controls.

CDR1 is LNHDA, CDR2 SQIVND, per germline (reference sequence). V shed 5 bases, J shed 1 base, and the junction held 8 bases outside the gene matches. CDR3 length: 16 amino acids. The authors reverse transcribed all of the isolated RNA, so sequencing captured expressed TCRB transcripts. Libraries were prepared by immunoSEQ multiplex PCR; TCRdb keeps only in-frame clonotypes and omits some of them. The table has roughly 700,000 clones, around an eighth seen once. On this clone: The antigen is not known.

The J gene is TRBJ2-7, the V gene TRBV19, with 10 bases aligning to TRBD2. Sequencing was done on a sample of naive CD4+ T cells from blood. The receptor comes from a man aged 18 to 29 with type 1 diabetes. This chain's CDR3 is CASSPRGTSASYEQYF. DNA for the CDR3: TGTGCCAGTAGTCCGCGCGGGACTAGCGCATCCTACGAGCAGTACTTC. The full variable domain, completed using reference TRBV19 and TRBJ2-7, is DGGITQSPKYLFRKEGQNVTLSCEQNLNHDAMYWYRQDPGQGLRLIYYSQIVNDFQKGDIAEGYSVSREKKESFPLTVTSAQKNPTAFYLCASSPRGTSASYEQYFGPGTRLTVT.